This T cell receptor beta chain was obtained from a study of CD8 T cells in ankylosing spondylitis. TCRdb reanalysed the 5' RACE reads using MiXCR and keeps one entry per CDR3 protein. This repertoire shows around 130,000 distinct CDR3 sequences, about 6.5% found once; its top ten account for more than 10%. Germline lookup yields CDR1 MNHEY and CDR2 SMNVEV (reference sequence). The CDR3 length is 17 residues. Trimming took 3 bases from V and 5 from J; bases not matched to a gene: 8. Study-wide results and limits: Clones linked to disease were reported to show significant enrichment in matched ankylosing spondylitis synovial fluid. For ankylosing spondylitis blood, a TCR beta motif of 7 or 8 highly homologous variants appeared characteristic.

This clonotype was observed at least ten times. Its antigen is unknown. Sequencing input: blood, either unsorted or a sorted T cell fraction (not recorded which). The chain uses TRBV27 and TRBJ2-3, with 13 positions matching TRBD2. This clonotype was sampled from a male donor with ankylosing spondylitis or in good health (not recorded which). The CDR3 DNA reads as TGTGCCAGCAGTTTCGGCGTAACTAGCGGGAGGGAAGATACGCAGTATTTT. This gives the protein CASSFGVTSGREDTQYF.